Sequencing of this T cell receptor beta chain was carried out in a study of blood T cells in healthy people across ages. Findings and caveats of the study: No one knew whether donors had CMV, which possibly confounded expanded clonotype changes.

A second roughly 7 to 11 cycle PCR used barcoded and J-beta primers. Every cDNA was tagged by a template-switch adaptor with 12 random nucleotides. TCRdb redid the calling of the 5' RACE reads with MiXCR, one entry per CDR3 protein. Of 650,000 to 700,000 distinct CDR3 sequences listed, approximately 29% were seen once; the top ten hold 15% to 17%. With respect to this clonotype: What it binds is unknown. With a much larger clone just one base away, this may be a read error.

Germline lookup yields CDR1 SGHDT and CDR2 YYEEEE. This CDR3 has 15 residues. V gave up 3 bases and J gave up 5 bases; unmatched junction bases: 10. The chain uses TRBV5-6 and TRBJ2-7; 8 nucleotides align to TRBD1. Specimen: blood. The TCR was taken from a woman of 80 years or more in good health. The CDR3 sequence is CASSWFSDRAHEQYF. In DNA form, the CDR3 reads TGTGCCAGCAGCTGGTTCTCGGACAGGGCTCACGAGCAGTACTTC.